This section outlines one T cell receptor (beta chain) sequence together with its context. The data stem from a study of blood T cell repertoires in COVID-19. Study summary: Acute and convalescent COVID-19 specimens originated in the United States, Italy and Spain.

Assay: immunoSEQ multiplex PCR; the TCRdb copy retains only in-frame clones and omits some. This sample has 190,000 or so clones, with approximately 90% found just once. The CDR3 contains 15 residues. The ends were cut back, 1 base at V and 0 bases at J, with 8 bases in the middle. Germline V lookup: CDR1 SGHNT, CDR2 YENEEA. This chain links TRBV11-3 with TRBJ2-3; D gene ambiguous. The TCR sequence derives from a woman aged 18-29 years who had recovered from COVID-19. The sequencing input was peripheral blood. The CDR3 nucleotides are TGTGCCAGCAGCTTAGGTTCCTCTAGCACAGATACGCAGTATTTT. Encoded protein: CASSLGSSSTDTQYF.